This TCR beta chain was sequenced for a study of shared clonotypes between healthy human individuals. With regard to this clone: Its antigen is currently unknown.

Germline V lookup: CDR1 SGHTA, CDR2 FQGTGA. This CDR3 spans 16 amino acids. Unmatched junction bases numbered 5, after V lost 5 bases and J lost 2 bases. The donors were adults (healthy and HIV-negative) with no recent acute infections or vaccinations. Into CD45RA+ naive and CD45RA-negative memory subsets, the CD4+ cells were split. Whole-study findings and limits: Among non-shared clonotypes, generation probabilities were lower than among those shared by all four donors. Between four donors, naive CD4 clonotypes were shared at a level of about 5%.

TCRdb's table, derived via immunoSEQ multiplex PCR, lists solely in-frame clones and lacks some. The data show 1.6 million or so clones, 98% to 99% seen once. This sequence joins TRBV7-3 and TRBJ2-3; 12 nucleotides match TRBD2. Sequences were obtained from naive CD4+ T cells sorted from blood. Noted subset: CD45RA+ positively selected. The sequence came from a man aged 25-45 years in good health. DNA of the CDR3: TGTGCCAGCAGCCTGACTAGCGGGAGCTCCACAGATACGCAGTATTTT. This codes for CASSLTSGSSTDTQYF.